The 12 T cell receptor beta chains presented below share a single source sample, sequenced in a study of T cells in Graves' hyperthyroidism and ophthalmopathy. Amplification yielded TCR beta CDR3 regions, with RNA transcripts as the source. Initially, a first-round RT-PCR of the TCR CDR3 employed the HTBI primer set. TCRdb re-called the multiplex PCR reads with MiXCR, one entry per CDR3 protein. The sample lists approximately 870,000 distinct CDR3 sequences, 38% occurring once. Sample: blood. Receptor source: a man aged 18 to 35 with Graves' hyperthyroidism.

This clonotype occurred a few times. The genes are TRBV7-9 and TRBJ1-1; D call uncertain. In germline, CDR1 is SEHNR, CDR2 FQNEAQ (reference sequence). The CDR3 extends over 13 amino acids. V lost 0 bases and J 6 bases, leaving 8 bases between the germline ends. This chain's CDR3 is CASSLARGAEAFF. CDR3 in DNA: TGTGCCAGCAGCTTAGCGCGTGGCGCTGAAGCTTTCTTT.

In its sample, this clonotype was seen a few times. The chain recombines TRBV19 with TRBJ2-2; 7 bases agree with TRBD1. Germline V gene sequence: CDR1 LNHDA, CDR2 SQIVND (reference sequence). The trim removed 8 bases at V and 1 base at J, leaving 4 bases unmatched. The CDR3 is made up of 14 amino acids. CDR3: CASDRTGNTGELFF. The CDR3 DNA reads TGTGCCAGTGATCGGACAGGGAACACCGGGGAGCTGTTTTTT.

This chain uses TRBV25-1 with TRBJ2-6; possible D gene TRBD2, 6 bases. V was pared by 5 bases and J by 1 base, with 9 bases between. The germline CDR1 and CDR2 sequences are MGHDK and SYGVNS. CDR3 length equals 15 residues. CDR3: CASSWRVSGANVLTF. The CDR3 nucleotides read TGTGCCAGCAGTTGGAGGGTGTCTGGGGCCAACGTCCTGACTTTC.

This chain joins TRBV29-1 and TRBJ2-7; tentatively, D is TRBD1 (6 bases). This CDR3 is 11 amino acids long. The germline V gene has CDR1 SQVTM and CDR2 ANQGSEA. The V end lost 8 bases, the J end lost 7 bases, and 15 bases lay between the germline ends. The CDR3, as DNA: TGCAGCAGTTCCGATGGACAGGAGCAGTACTTC. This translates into CSSSDGQEQYF.

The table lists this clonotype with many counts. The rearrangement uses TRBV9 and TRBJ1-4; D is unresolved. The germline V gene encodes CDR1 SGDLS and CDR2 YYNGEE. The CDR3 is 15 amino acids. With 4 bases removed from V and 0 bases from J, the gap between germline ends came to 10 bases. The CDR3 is CASSLGSATNEKLFF. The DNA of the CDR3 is TGTGCCAGCAGCCTCGGATCCGCAACTAATGAAAAACTGTTTTTT.

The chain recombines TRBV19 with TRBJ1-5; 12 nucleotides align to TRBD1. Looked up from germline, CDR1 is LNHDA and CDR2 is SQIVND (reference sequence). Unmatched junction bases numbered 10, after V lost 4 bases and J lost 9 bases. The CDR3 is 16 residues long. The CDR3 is CASSTGTGGVEGPQHF. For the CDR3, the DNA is TGTGCCAGTAGTACCGGGACAGGGGGCGTGGAGGGGCCCCAGCATTTT.

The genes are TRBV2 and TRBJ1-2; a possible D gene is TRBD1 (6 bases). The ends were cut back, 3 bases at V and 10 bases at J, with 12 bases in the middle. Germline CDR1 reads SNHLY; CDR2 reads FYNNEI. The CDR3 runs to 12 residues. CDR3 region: CASSDRDIDYTF. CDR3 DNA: TGTGCCAGCAGTGACCGGGACATAGACTACACCTTC.

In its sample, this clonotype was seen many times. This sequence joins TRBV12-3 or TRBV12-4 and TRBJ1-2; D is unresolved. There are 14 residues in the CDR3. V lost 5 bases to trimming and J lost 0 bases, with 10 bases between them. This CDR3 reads CASSPPRPNYGYTF. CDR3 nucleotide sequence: TGTGCCAGCAGTCCCCCTAGGCCTAACTATGGCTACACCTTC.

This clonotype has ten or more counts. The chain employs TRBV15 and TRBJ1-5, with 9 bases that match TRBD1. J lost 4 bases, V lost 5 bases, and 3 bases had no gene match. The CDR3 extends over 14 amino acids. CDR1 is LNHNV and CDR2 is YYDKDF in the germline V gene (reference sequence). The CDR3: CATSGDRVNQPQHF. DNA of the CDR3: TGTGCCACCAGCGGGGACAGGGTAAATCAGCCCCAGCATTTT.

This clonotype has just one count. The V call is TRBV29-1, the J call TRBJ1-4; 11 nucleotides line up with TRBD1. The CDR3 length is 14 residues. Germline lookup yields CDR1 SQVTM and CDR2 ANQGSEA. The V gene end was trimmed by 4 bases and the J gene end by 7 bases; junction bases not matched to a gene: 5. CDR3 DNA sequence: TGCAGCGTTGGTCCCGGGACAGGGGGTGAAAAACTGTTTTTT. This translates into CSVGPGTGGEKLFF.

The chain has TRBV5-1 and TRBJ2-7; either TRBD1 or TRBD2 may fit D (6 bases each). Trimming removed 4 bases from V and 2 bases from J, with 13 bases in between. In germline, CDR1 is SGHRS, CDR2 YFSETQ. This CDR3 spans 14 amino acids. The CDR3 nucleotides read TGCGCCAGCAGCAGAGGGGGGCTGGCCTACGAGCAGTACTTC. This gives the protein CASSRGGLAYEQYF.

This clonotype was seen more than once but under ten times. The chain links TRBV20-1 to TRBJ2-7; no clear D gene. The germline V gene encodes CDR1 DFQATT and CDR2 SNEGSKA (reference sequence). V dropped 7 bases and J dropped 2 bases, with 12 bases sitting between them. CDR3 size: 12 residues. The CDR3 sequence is CSVGGLAYEQYF. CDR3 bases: TGCAGTGTTGGCGGTCTAGCCTACGAGCAGTACTTC.